The 20 T cell receptor beta chains listed next were all sequenced from one sample in a study of cytomegalovirus exposure and HLA in healthy donors. Method: immunoSEQ multiplex PCR; TCRdb's copy keeps in-frame clones and lacks some. Among hundreds of thousands of clones listed, approximately 88% were seen once. Sequencing was done on a sample of PBMCs. These receptors were collected from a woman aged 30 to 39 in good health and CMV-seropositive.

The rearrangement uses TRBV6-5 and TRBJ2-7, with D perhaps TRBD1 (7 bases). Germline values: CDR1 MNHEY, CDR2 SVGAGI. The V end was cut by 6 bases, the J end by 5 bases, with 8 bases between. The CDR3 has 11 residues. CDR3 loop: CASSRGDEQYF. The CDR3 DNA reads as TGTGCCAGCAGCAGGGGGGACGAGCAGTACTTC.

The rearrangement uses TRBV29-1 and TRBJ1-5; tentatively, D is TRBD1 (5 bases). This CDR3 contains 13 residues. The V and J ends lost 5 bases and 4 bases respectively, with 12 bases between them. CDR1 and CDR2 (germline): SQVTM, ANQGSEA. The DNA for the CDR3 is TGCAGCGTTCTCCCCGGGGGAAATCAGCCCCAGCATTTT. This gives the protein CSVLPGGNQPQHF.

The chain joins TRBV11-3 to TRBJ2-2; D is possibly TRBD2 (6 bases). CDR3 size: 15 residues. Trimming stripped 4 bases from V and 6 bases from J, with 15 bases between. Germline CDR1 SGHNT, CDR2 YENEEA. The CDR3 loop is CASSYRQTRAGELFF. CDR3 bases: TGTGCCAGCAGCTACCGACAGACTAGGGCCGGGGAGCTGTTTTTT.

This chain uses TRBV11-2 with TRBJ2-7; tentatively, D is TRBD2 (5 bases). V was shortened by 3 bases and J by 1 base, with 13 bases between the two germline ends. Looked up from germline, CDR1 is SGHAT and CDR2 is FQNNGV. The CDR3 covers 15 residues. The CDR3 DNA reads as TGTGCCAGCAGCTTTACTAGAGGCCAGTCCTACGAGCAGTACTTC. Amino acid sequence: CASSFTRGQSYEQYF. The complete variable domain, with remaining parts taken from reference TRBV11-2 and TRBJ2-7, reads EAGVAQSPRYKIIEKRQSVAFWCNPISGHATLYWYQQILGQGPKLLIQFQNNGVVDDSQLPKDRFSAERLKGVDSTLKIQPAKLEDSAVYLCASSFTRGQSYEQYFGPGTRLTVT.

The chain links TRBV18 to TRBJ1-4; D call uncertain. Between the trimmed V and J ends, which lost 2 bases and 4 bases, there was a span of 14 bases. There are 16 residues in the CDR3. The V gene's germline CDR1 is KGHSH and CDR2 LQKENI. The DNA of the CDR3 is TGTGCCAGCTCACCAGTTTTATCCCAGGATAATGAAAAACTGTTTTTT. This codes for CASSPVLSQDNEKLFF.

The CDR3 here is CASSEETGGVGNIQYF. In DNA, the CDR3 is TGTGCCAGCAGTGAAGAAACAGGGGGCGTTGGTAACATTCAGTACTTC. This chain connects TRBV6-1 to TRBJ2-4; 9 bases match TRBD1. Losses at the gene ends were 1 base for V and 7 bases for J; bases not matched to a gene: 8. The CDR3 runs 16 residues. From germline, CDR1 is MNHNS and CDR2 SASEGT.

CDR3 loop: CASSLVDTQYF. CDR3 sequence (DNA): TGTGCCAGCAGCTTAGTTGATACGCAGTATTTT. The rearrangement links TRBV7-8 to TRBJ2-3; D is uncertain. V lost 1 base and J lost 6, with 2 bases in between. Germline V lookup: CDR1 SGHVS, CDR2 FQNEAQ. The length of the CDR3 is 11 residues.

The chain uses TRBV5-1 and TRBJ1-4; unclear D gene. Per germline, CDR1 SGHRS and CDR2 YFSETQ. The CDR3 is 12 amino acids. V was pared by 0 bases and J by 7 bases, with 4 bases between. CDR3 DNA sequence: TGCGCCAGCAGCTTGGGCTTTGAAAAACTGTTTTTT. Residues: CASSLGFEKLFF.

The chain joins TRBV11-2 to TRBJ1-5, with D perhaps matching TRBD1 (5 bases). The CDR3 covers 15 residues. V was cut by 0 bases and J by 5 bases, with 11 bases left in between. Germline V gene data show CDR1 as SGHAT and CDR2 as FQNNGV. The CDR3 DNA sequence: TGTGCCAGCAGCTTAGATGGGGCGCAGGATCAGCCCCAGCATTTT. It encodes CASSLDGAQDQPQHF.

The chain links TRBV27 to TRBJ2-3, with TRBD2 matching over 11 bases. Looked up from germline, CDR1 is MNHEY and CDR2 is SMNVEV (reference sequence). The CDR3 covers 17 residues. J lost 6 bases, V lost 5 bases, and 13 bases had no gene match. The CDR3 spells CASSLAGGDTLGDTQYF. CDR3 bases: TGTGCCAGCAGTCTAGCGGGAGGAGATACCTTAGGTGATACGCAGTATTTT.

The chain has TRBV7-2 and TRBJ2-3; D is possibly TRBD1 (6 bases). The CDR3 runs to 14 residues. CDR1 is SGHTA and CDR2 is FQGNSA in the germline V gene. V lost 5 bases, J lost 6 bases, and 15 bases lay in between. The CDR3: CASSHSARGDTQYF. CDR3 nucleotides: TGTGCCAGCAGCCACAGCGCTAGGGGGGATACGCAGTATTTT. Supplemented by reference TRBV7-2 and TRBJ2-3, the full variable domain reads GAGVSQSPSNKVTEKGKDVELRCDPISGHTALYWYRQSLGQGLEFLIYFQGNSAPDKSGLPSDRFSAERTGGSVSTLTIQRTQQEDSAVYLCASSHSARGDTQYFGPGTRLTVL.

The genes are TRBV27 and TRBJ2-1; 9 bases match TRBD2. V trimming: 5 bases; J trimming: 3 bases; junction bases outside the gene matches: 8. The germline V gene has CDR1 MNHEY and CDR2 SMNVEV (reference sequence). There are 16 residues in the CDR3. In DNA form, the CDR3 reads TGTGCCAGCAGTGTAAAGGGACTAGCTGTCTACAATGAGCAGTTCTTC. Translating it yields CASSVKGLAVYNEQFF.

This chain links TRBV28 with TRBJ1-5; no clear D. The V gene lost 1 base and the J gene lost 8 bases, with 15 bases spanning the gap. The germline V gene encodes CDR1 MDHEN and CDR2 SYDVKM. The CDR3 spans 15 residues. The CDR3 spells CASSLYRNEVEPQHF. In nucleotides, the CDR3 is TGTGCCAGCAGTTTATACAGAAATGAAGTTGAGCCCCAGCATTTT. The entire variable domain, with the rest obtained from reference TRBV28 and TRBJ1-5, is as follows: DVKVTQSSRYLVKRTGEKVFLECVQDMDHENMFWYRQDPGLGLRLIYFSYDVKMKEKGDIPEGYSVSREKKERFSLILESASTNQTSMYLCASSLYRNEVEPQHFGDGTRLSIL.

The CDR3 sequence: CASSPAPAGGLGYTF. The CDR3 DNA reads TGTGCCAGTAGTCCCGCCCCGGCAGGGGGCCTTGGCTACACCTTC. This chain links TRBV19 with TRBJ1-2; TRBD1 agrees at 8 bases. V gave up 5 bases and J gave up 7 bases; unmatched junction bases: 12. The germline gives CDR1 LNHDA, CDR2 SQIVND (reference sequence). This CDR3 has 15 amino acids.

This sequence joins TRBV6-1 and TRBJ2-1, with D unclear. The CDR3 extends over 14 amino acids. The V gene lost 4 bases and the J gene lost 0 bases, with 7 bases spanning the gap. Germline CDR1 MNHNS, CDR2 SASEGT. For the CDR3, the DNA is TGTGCCAGCAGTGGCACGAGCTCCTACAATGAGCAGTTCTTC. Its protein product is CASSGTSSYNEQFF.

The CDR3: CATLGPGSSYEQYF. In DNA, the CDR3 is TGTGCCACCTTGGGTCCAGGGAGCTCCTACGAGCAGTACTTC. The rearrangement uses TRBV28 and TRBJ2-7; TRBD1 or TRBD2 may be the D gene (5 bases each). The germline V gene encodes CDR1 MDHEN and CDR2 SYDVKM. The V gene lost 10 bases and the J gene lost 0 bases, with 16 bases spanning the gap. CDR3 length equals 14 residues. Complete variable domain (other parts from reference TRBV28 and TRBJ2-7): DVKVTQSSRYLVKRTGEKVFLECVQDMDHENMFWYRQDPGLGLRLIYFSYDVKMKEKGDIPEGYSVSREKKERFSLILESASTNQTSMYLCATLGPGSSYEQYFGPGTRLTVT.

The rearrangement links TRBV5-8 to TRBJ1-4, with D unresolved. CDR1 is SGHTS and CDR2 is YDEGEE in the germline V gene. CDR3 size: 15 residues. V was trimmed by 0 bases and J by 5 bases, leaving 11 bases between them. DNA for the CDR3: TGTGCCAGCAGCTTGGTGTCCCAAGGGAATGAAAAACTGTTTTTT. This sequence encodes CASSLVSQGNEKLFF.

The table lists this clone with many counts. The chain carries TRBV6-5 and TRBJ2-2; 9 bases map to TRBD1. V lost 9 bases to trimming and J lost 7 bases; unmatched junction nucleotides: 12. Germline CDR1 reads MNHEY; CDR2 reads SVGAGI. There are 15 residues in the CDR3. Here the CDR3 reads CARQRPGQGGGELFF. In DNA, the CDR3 is TGTGCCAGACAGAGACCGGGACAGGGCGGCGGGGAGCTGTTTTTT.

The chain employs TRBV30 and TRBJ1-4; tentatively, D is TRBD1 (5 bases). V was clipped by 7 bases and J by 4 bases, with 13 bases between them. This CDR3 has 13 residues. In germline, CDR1 is GTSNPN, CDR2 SVGIG (reference sequence). The CDR3 is CASSGKSNEKLFF. The CDR3 DNA reads as TGTGCCTCCTCAGGGAAGAGTAATGAAAAACTGTTTTTT.

In this sample, this clone turned up once. DNA of the CDR3: TGTGCCAGCAGCTTGCTAGACCGGAGCTCCTACAATGAGCAGTTCTTC. Protein: CASSLLDRSSYNEQFF. V and J are TRBV11-1 and TRBJ2-1; D is undetermined. Between the trimmed V and J ends, which lost 3 bases and 0 bases, there was a span of 12 bases. Germline lookup yields CDR1 SGHAT and CDR2 FQDESV (reference sequence). The CDR3 consists of 16 residues.